The following is a T cell receptor (beta chain) sequence with its context. Its cognate antigen has yet to be identified. The CDR3 end lies 3 residues beyond the end of the read and is filled in from the germline J gene. The record originates from a study of Tregs in tolerant kidney transplant recipients (dated by TCRdb to between 2018 and 2021). Study-wide context: The transplants used related donors along with nonmyeloablative bone marrow transplantation, and in the human trials mixed chimerism was transient. The study applied TCRbeta sequencing to find donor-specific regulatory T cells before combined kidney and bone marrow transplantation and then followed those same cells after transplant. What the authors observed across the whole study: The study was limited by small patient numbers, and the findings need validation in larger populations and under other immunosuppression protocols. In tolerant patients, the expansion of donor-specific Tregs was greater than global Treg expansion, suggesting that the expansion was antigen-driven rather than nonspecific. The most biologically relevant and donor-specific TCRbeta repertoire appeared to be identified by expanding Tregs with activated donor B cells. For some patients the PCR primers changed over time, which made it impossible to compare the samples from those patients at the nucleotide level. Biological reproducibility was not directly addressed, though technical replication error appeared minimal.

For TCRbeta CDR3 sequencing, genomic DNA was extracted from sorted cells using the QIAGEN DNeasy Blood and Tissue Kit. Through immunoSEQ, high-throughput TCRbeta CDR3 sequencing was done commercially, including PCR amplification with internal controls and bias correction. The authors processed their data as follows. Unique productive TCRbeta sequences were defined by CDR3 nucleotide sequence where primers matched, and otherwise by CDR3 amino acid sequence together with Vbeta and Jbeta genes. As a correction for sorting error, sequences shared between sorted populations at a frequency ratio of 2:1 or less were discarded, and the remaining shared sequences were assigned to the higher population. A sequence counted as donor-reactive if, in CFSE-low cells, the sequence had a frequency of at least 0.01% and was expanded at least 5-fold compared with unstimulated cells. Jensen-Shannon divergence, calculated on the top 100 TCRbeta sequences ranked by frequency, was used to quantify repertoire divergence. For any sample with multiple sequencing runs, sorting error was corrected in each run separately before the runs were pooled. Drawn from immuneACCESS, this table holds only the in-frame rearrangements with V and J called that TCRdb kept. Clones are partly lost; checked studies trace under half to an unresolved V gene and leave the rest unexplained. The DNA gave D and trimming, while V, J and clone size come from that table. The table kept for this sample lists about 30,000 clones. The ten largest clones take up roughly 14% of the sample.

In light of the paper, this sample's time point label describes: blood sample drawn before combined kidney and bone marrow transplant. Thawed PBMCs were FACS-sorted into unstimulated Tregs (CD4+CD25+CD127-), CD4+ non-Tregs (CD4+CD25-), CD4 cells and CD8 cells. Patients were 4 combined kidney and bone marrow transplant recipients from the ITN036ST trial, and only these trial subjects had samples available. Healthy control blood was processed to PBMCs with a Ficoll density gradient and then cryopreserved, whereas patient PBMCs were collected both before and after transplant. The germline V gene sets CDR1 to SNHLY and CDR2 to FYNNEI. At the junction V is shortened by 3 bases and J by 9 bases; bases outside the gene matches: 7. Measured from the cysteine to the phenylalanine, the CDR3 is 14 residues long. Only the CDR3 bases that were read are kept: 33 of them, in frame from base 1.

The origin of this receptor is a human donor who received a combined kidney and bone marrow transplant. Here the sequenced sample was CD8+ T cells from blood, taken before the transplant. The sequence joins TRBV2 to TRBJ2-1; 8 bases in between match TRBD2. The CDR3 DNA, read in part, is TGTGCCAGCAGTGAGAGCGGGAGTGAGAGTGAG. Its protein product is CASSESGSESE. The whole CDR3 reads CASSESGSESEQFF.